This TCR beta chain was obtained from a study of type 1 and type 2 diabetes patients. Across the whole study: The cohort mixed type 1 diabetes, type 2 diabetes and nondiabetic donors. The study's findings and limits: Some expanded clones seen only in T1D might occur in additional T2D or control samples. In CD4+ and CD8+ T cells, type 2 diabetes diversity exceeded type 1.

The CDR3 has 13 amino acids. CDR1 and CDR2 from the germline V gene are MNHEY and SMNVEV (reference sequence). V lost 8 bases and J lost 4, with 12 bases in between. PCR was run on genomic DNA. Amplification of the beta chain CDR3 used 30 forward and 13 reverse multiplex primers. MiXCR, applied by TCRdb to the multiplex PCR reads, yields one record per CDR3 protein. Of 280,000 or so distinct CDR3 sequences in the sample, around 50% were seen once. This clonotype came up once. Its antigen remains unknown. The chain uses TRBV27 and TRBJ1-5; D might be TRBD1 (6 bases). Specimen: peripheral blood mononuclear cells (PBMCs). The origin of this receptor is a man between 18 and 35 years old with type 2 diabetes. The CDR3 DNA is TGTGCCAGCGGCAGGGGCAGTAATCAGCCCCAGCATTTT. It is translated as CASGRGSNQPQHF.